This is a list of T cell receptor beta chains from one sample in a study of T cell responses to AZD1222 COVID-19 vaccine. Assay used: immunoSEQ multiplex PCR; TCRdb lists only in-frame clones, some missing. Here the sample spans 160,000 or so clones, just over 90% being singletons. Sample: peripheral blood, taken on day 0 of AZD1222 vaccination. The receptor set was obtained from an adult in good health. Both conserved end residues are part of each CDR3. Fields, in order: V gene, CDR3 protein.

v_call: TRBV20-1; cdr3_aa: CSASYGLGTDTQYF
v_call: TRBV5-4; cdr3_aa: CASRRGGGDTQYF
v_call: TRBV7-9; cdr3_aa: CASSLAEGPYEQYF
v_call: TRBV6-5; cdr3_aa: CASSYRDRSYEQYF
v_call: TRBV6-2/TRBV6-3; cdr3_aa: CASNYLGRGDYGYTF
v_call: TRBV7-2; cdr3_aa: CASSLGLLLMNTEAFF
v_call: TRBV5-1; cdr3_aa: CASSWREAHQETQYF
v_call: TRBV5-5; cdr3_aa: CASSLVTGTRLDNEQFF
v_call: TRBV19; cdr3_aa: CASSTQGKGYEQYF
v_call: TRBV5-6; cdr3_aa: CASSTNISWNIQYF
v_call: TRBV9; cdr3_aa: CASTPWLAGDYNEQFF
v_call: TRBV19; cdr3_aa: CASSRGTGIYNEQFF
v_call: TRBV5-1; cdr3_aa: CASSLTSGSLTDTQYF
v_call: TRBV5-4; cdr3_aa: CASSENGVYEQYF
v_call: TRBV27; cdr3_aa: CASSSGQGASYEQYF
v_call: TRBV2; cdr3_aa: CASTWTGPYNEQFF
v_call: TRBV7-2; cdr3_aa: CATSGRALEQYF
v_call: TRBV5-4; cdr3_aa: CASSLPAAFNEQYF
v_call: TRBV29-1; cdr3_aa: CSVESAGGVTGELFF
v_call: TRBV29-1; cdr3_aa: CSVSDLYEQYF
v_call: TRBV15; cdr3_aa: CATSEPGANYGYTF
v_call: TRBV3-1/TRBV3-2; cdr3_aa: CASSPTGAGDTYEQYF
v_call: TRBV3-1/TRBV3-2; cdr3_aa: CASSQETAGYHF
v_call: TRBV5-1; cdr3_aa: CASSSDMGLSSGNTIYF
v_call: TRBV7-9; cdr3_aa: CASSREETQYF
v_call: TRBV19; cdr3_aa: CASIGLGGGGNQPQHF
v_call: TRBV18; cdr3_aa: CASSRRQNQETQYF
v_call: TRBV19; cdr3_aa: CASRSLGGNNEQFF
v_call: TRBV3-1/TRBV3-2; cdr3_aa: CASSQGELRGYTF
v_call: TRBV29-1; cdr3_aa: CSVLPRGTEAFF
v_call: TRBV4-1; cdr3_aa: CASSQVAPGQGLEGYTF
v_call: TRBV5-1; cdr3_aa: CASIPSPSGTGGNTGELFF
v_call: TRBV7-2; cdr3_aa: CASSLIQRDHEQFF
v_call: TRBV2; cdr3_aa: CASSLQGVGTGELFF
v_call: TRBV10-3; cdr3_aa: CAISESWGSGYEQYF
v_call: TRBV3-1/TRBV3-2; cdr3_aa: CASSQPGPEAFF
v_call: TRBV2; cdr3_aa: CASSNTGNPNYGYTF
v_call: TRBV4-2; cdr3_aa: CASSQAPSGSGYNEQFF
v_call: TRBV27; cdr3_aa: CASRWWTAHSPLHF
v_call: TRBV4-1; cdr3_aa: CASSQAASGSYNEQFF